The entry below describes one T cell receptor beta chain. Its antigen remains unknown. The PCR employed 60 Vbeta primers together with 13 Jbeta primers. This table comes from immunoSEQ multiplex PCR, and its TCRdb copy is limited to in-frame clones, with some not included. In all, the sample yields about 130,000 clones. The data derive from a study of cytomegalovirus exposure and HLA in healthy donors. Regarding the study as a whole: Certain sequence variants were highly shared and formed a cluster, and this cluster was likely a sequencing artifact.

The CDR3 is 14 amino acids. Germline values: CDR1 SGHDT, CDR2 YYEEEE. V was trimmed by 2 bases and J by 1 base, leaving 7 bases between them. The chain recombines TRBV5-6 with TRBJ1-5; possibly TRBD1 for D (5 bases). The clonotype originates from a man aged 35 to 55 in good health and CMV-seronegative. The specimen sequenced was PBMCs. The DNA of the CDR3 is TGTGCCAGCAGCTTCGGGGGAAGCAATCAGCCCCAGCATTTT. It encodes CASSFGGSNQPQHF.